Presented here are 3 T cell receptor beta chains from one specimen sequenced in a study of control samples from healthy donors and cancer patients. The repertoire was sequenced with immunoSEQ multiplex PCR; TCRdb's copy has only in-frame clones and lacks some. This sample yields about 94,000 clones, of which 75% to 95% are seen a single time; around 3.5% belongs to the top ten. The material sequenced was blood. These receptors originate from a woman aged 18 to 35 in good health.

The chain has TRBV27 and TRBJ1-6; 8 positions match TRBD1. CDR1 is MNHEY and CDR2 is SMNVEV in the germline V gene (reference sequence). Trimming removed 2 bases from V and 10 bases from J; junction bases left unmatched: 7. The CDR3 length is 15 residues. The CDR3 nucleotides are TGTGCCAGCAGTTTAAACAGGGGGTTGCAGTCACCCCTCCACTTT. Residues: CASSLNRGLQSPLHF.

This chain links TRBV14 with TRBJ1-2; possible D gene TRBD1, 5 bases. Germline V gene sequence: CDR1 SGHDN, CDR2 FVKESK. V was shortened by 2 bases and J by 7 bases, with 11 bases between the two germline ends. This CDR3 is 13 amino acids long. This chain's CDR3 is CASSQFQGSGYTF. CDR3 DNA sequence: TGTGCCAGCAGCCAATTCCAGGGCTCTGGCTACACCTTC.

The chain couples TRBV27 to TRBJ2-2; 8 bases fit TRBD1. Germline CDR1 reads MNHEY; CDR2 reads SMNVEV (reference sequence). The CDR3 extends over 15 amino acids. J gave up 4 bases and V 3 bases, and 4 bases lay outside the gene matches. The CDR3 nucleotides are TGTGCCAGCAGTTTTCAGGGGACAGGCACCGGGGAGCTGTTTTTT. Encoded protein: CASSFQGTGTGELFF.